This record concerns one TCR beta chain sequence. Generated by immunoSEQ multiplex PCR, the TCRdb table keeps only in-frame clones and is missing some. Here the sample spans about 140,000 clones, just under 95% being singletons. The entry originates in a study of T cell responses to AZD1222 COVID-19 vaccine. Sequences were derived from peripheral blood, sampled on day 0 of AZD1222 vaccination. The clonotype comes from an adult in good health.

The DNA for the CDR3 is TGTGCCAGCAAACGTCGGACTCTTGGGGTCGATGAGCAGTTCTTC. This translates into CASKRRTLGVDEQFF. This rearrangement joins TRBV11-2 to TRBJ2-1; a possible D gene is TRBD2 (5 bases). This CDR3 contains 15 residues. V was shortened by 7 bases and J by 8 bases, with 21 bases between the two germline ends. The V gene's germline CDR1 is SGHAT and CDR2 FQNNGV.